Below are 5 T cell receptor beta chains sequenced from a single sample in a study of early stage breast cancer tumors. TCRdb keeps only in-frame clones here, not all; method: immunoSEQ multiplex PCR. The top ten hold approximately 7.1% of the sample, which has around 40,000 clones, approximately 72% seen once. Sequencing was carried out using blood. The receptors derive from a person aged 45 to 59 with breast cancer.

The chain carries TRBV2 and TRBJ2-3, with D possibly being TRBD2 (7 bases). V gave up 10 bases and J gave up 4 bases, with 18 bases separating them. Per the germline V gene, CDR1 is SNHLY and CDR2 is FYNNEI. This CDR3 has 14 amino acids. CDR3 nucleotide sequence: TGTGCCACCTCCGCGGGGGCTCCACCAGATACGCAGTATTTT. Translating it yields CATSAGAPPDTQYF.

The chain combines TRBV7-2 with TRBJ1-2; 9 bases map to TRBD1. Trimming cost V 1 base and J 4 bases; bases outside gene matches: 4. Germline CDR1 is SGHTA and CDR2 is FQGNSA. The CDR3 consists of 15 residues. CDR3 amino acids: CASSLEDRGGYGYTF. The CDR3 nucleotides read TGTGCCAGCAGCTTAGAGGACAGGGGAGGCTATGGCTACACCTTC.

The rearrangement joins TRBV11-1 to TRBJ2-4; possible D gene TRBD2, 5 bases. The CDR3 sequence is 15 residues long. Trimming took off 5 bases at V and 5 bases at J, with 16 bases between the two ends. Germline loops: CDR1 SGHAT, CDR2 FQDESV (reference sequence). This CDR3 reads CASSLQAAGQNIQYF. The DNA for the CDR3 is TGTGCCAGCAGCCTACAAGCCGCGGGCCAAAACATTCAGTACTTC.

The genes are TRBV5-4 and TRBJ2-5; D may be TRBD2 (6 bases). The CDR3 length is 14 residues. Germline V gene lookup returns CDR1 SGHNT and CDR2 YYREEE (reference sequence). Deletions cut 0 bases from V and 6 bases from J, with 12 bases between. Here the CDR3 DNA reads TGTGCCAGCAGCTTGGTCGGGGAGGTGAAGACCCAGTACTTC. Its protein product is CASSLVGEVKTQYF.

This sequence joins TRBV4-1 and TRBJ2-7, with D tentatively TRBD2 (6 bases). The CDR3 length is 15 residues. CDR1 is MGHRA and CDR2 is YSYEKL in the germline V gene. With 4 bases removed from V and 4 bases from J, the gap between germline ends came to 17 bases. The CDR3 protein is CASSPQPGVRYEQYF. Here the CDR3 DNA reads TGCGCCAGCAGCCCCCAGCCGGGAGTCAGGTACGAGCAGTACTTC.